The rows below give T cell receptor beta chains drawn from one sample of a study of T-cell reconstitution after alpha-beta-depleted transplantation in children. TCRdb analysed the PCR reads with MiXCR anew, one entry per CDR3 protein. Of about 250,000 distinct CDR3 sequences detected, 20% to 30% appear once; the ten largest clones hold 4.8%. The input for sequencing was PBMCs, mostly from graft donor cells, taken 360 days after TCRalphabeta/CD19-depleted stem cell transplant. These receptor sequences come from a female patient aged 2-15 years who had a stem cell transplant for congenital amegakaryocytic thrombocytopenia, so the T cells may come from the graft donor. The CDR3 runs from the conserved cysteine through the conserved F or W. The D gene is left open where the match is weak. Clone size is shown for a subset of rows, as once, few, many or a class of expanded clone.

v_call: TRBV4-1; j_call: TRBJ1-5; d_call: -; clone_size: many; cdr3_nt: TGCGCCAGCAGCCAAGTTCAGGGTAGCAATCAGCCCCAGCATTTT; cdr3_aa: CASSQVQGSNQPQHF
v_call: TRBV4-1; j_call: TRBJ2-7; d_call: -; clone_size: many; cdr3_nt: TGCGCCAGCAGCCAGGTACCGGGTCTCTACGAGCAGTACTTC; cdr3_aa: CASSQVPGLYEQYF
v_call: TRBV6-5; j_call: TRBJ2-3; d_call: TRBD1; clone_size: -; cdr3_nt: TGTGCCAGCAGTTACTCGGGACAGCAAGCCACAGATACGCAGTATTTT; cdr3_aa: CASSYSGQQATDTQYF
v_call: TRBV10-3; j_call: TRBJ2-5; d_call: -; clone_size: -; cdr3_nt: TGTGCCATCAGCAATCAAGAGACCCAGTACTTC; cdr3_aa: CAISNQETQYF
v_call: TRBV5-1; j_call: TRBJ1-1; d_call: -; clone_size: -; cdr3_nt: TGCGCCAGCAGCTTGGAGTTTCGGGGGGGGTTGAACACTGAAGCTTTCTTT; cdr3_aa: CASSLEFRGGLNTEAFF
v_call: TRBV4-2; j_call: TRBJ2-3; d_call: -; clone_size: -; cdr3_nt: TGTGCCAGCAGCCAAGAGGCAGGGGAAGGAGATACGCAGTATTTT; cdr3_aa: CASSQEAGEGDTQYF
v_call: TRBV4-3; j_call: TRBJ1-3; d_call: -; clone_size: -; cdr3_nt: TGCGCCAGCAGCGGGAGCCACCCAGACACCATATATTTT; cdr3_aa: CASSGSHPDTIYF
v_call: TRBV6-5; j_call: TRBJ1-2; d_call: -; clone_size: -; cdr3_nt: TGTGCCAGCAGTTACGCAAGGACAGCTAACTATGGCTACACCTTC; cdr3_aa: CASSYARTANYGYTF
v_call: TRBV12-3/TRBV12-4; j_call: TRBJ2-2; d_call: -; clone_size: -; cdr3_nt: TGTGCCAGCAGTCTCCCCGCCGGGACACCGAACACCGGGGAGCTGTTTTTT; cdr3_aa: CASSLPAGTPNTGELFF
v_call: TRBV20-1; j_call: TRBJ2-3; d_call: TRBD1; clone_size: -; cdr3_nt: TGCAGTGCCAGTAGAGGGGGCAGTCGGGGAGATACGCAGTATTTT; cdr3_aa: CSASRGGSRGDTQYF
v_call: TRBV10-3; j_call: TRBJ2-2; d_call: TRBD1; clone_size: -; cdr3_nt: TGTGCCATCGCAACAGGGGTTGTAAGGACCGGGGAGCTGTTTTTT; cdr3_aa: CAIATGVVRTGELFF
v_call: TRBV7-6; j_call: TRBJ1-5; d_call: -; clone_size: -; cdr3_nt: TGTGCCAGCAGCTTAGGACTCGGGCCCCAGCATTTT; cdr3_aa: CASSLGLGPQHF
v_call: TRBV6-1; j_call: TRBJ1-1; d_call: TRBD1; clone_size: few; cdr3_nt: TGTGCCAGCAGTGTGACAGGGGGCACTGAAGCTTTCTTT; cdr3_aa: CASSVTGGTEAFF
v_call: TRBV5-1; j_call: TRBJ2-1; d_call: -; clone_size: few; cdr3_nt: TGCGCCAGCAGTATCCTAGCCCCTGCCTACAATGAGCAGTTCTTC; cdr3_aa: CASSILAPAYNEQFF
v_call: TRBV12-3/TRBV12-4; j_call: TRBJ2-3; d_call: -; clone_size: few; cdr3_nt: TGTGCCAGCAGTTTGGGGCAGGGGAGGGCAGATACGCAGTATTTT; cdr3_aa: CASSLGQGRADTQYF
v_call: TRBV6-1; j_call: TRBJ2-2; d_call: -; clone_size: few; cdr3_nt: TGTGCTAGGGGGATCCCCACCGGGGAGCTGTTTTTT; cdr3_aa: CARGIPTGELFF
v_call: TRBV5-1; j_call: TRBJ2-3; d_call: -; clone_size: few; cdr3_nt: TGCGCCAGCAGCCCCGCAGAGGATACGCAGTATTTT; cdr3_aa: CASSPAEDTQYF
v_call: TRBV20-1; j_call: TRBJ1-5; d_call: TRBD1; clone_size: -; cdr3_nt: TGCAGTGCTACCAGGGGGGTCAATCAGCCCCAGCATTTT; cdr3_aa: CSATRGVNQPQHF
v_call: TRBV25-1; j_call: TRBJ2-2; d_call: -; clone_size: few; cdr3_nt: TGTGCCAGCAGTGCCCTCAAGAACACCGGGGAGCTGTTTTTT; cdr3_aa: CASSALKNTGELFF
v_call: TRBV28; j_call: TRBJ2-1; d_call: -; clone_size: many; cdr3_nt: TGTGCCAGCAGCCCTCACAGCACCGACAATGAGCAGTTCTTC; cdr3_aa: CASSPHSTDNEQFF
v_call: TRBV12-3/TRBV12-4; j_call: TRBJ1-3; d_call: -; clone_size: once; cdr3_nt: TGTGCCAGCAGCGTAGGGGTCTCTGGAAACACCATATATTTT; cdr3_aa: CASSVGVSGNTIYF
v_call: TRBV2; j_call: TRBJ2-7; d_call: -; clone_size: many; cdr3_nt: TGTGCCAGCAGTGCCGACAGAAAAAACTACGAGCAGTACTTC; cdr3_aa: CASSADRKNYEQYF
v_call: TRBV6-2/TRBV6-3; j_call: TRBJ2-3; d_call: -; clone_size: few; cdr3_nt: TGTGCCAGCAGTAGACGCCGCAGAAGATCCACAGATACGCAGTATTTT; cdr3_aa: CASSRRRRRSTDTQYF
v_call: TRBV6-5; j_call: TRBJ1-4; d_call: -; clone_size: -; cdr3_nt: TGTGCCAGCAGTTACCGGGTTAATGAAAAACTGTTTTTT; cdr3_aa: CASSYRVNEKLFF
v_call: TRBV3-1; j_call: TRBJ2-5; d_call: TRBD2; clone_size: few; cdr3_nt: TGTGCCAGCAGCCAAACCGGGAGGAAAGAGACCCAGTACTTC; cdr3_aa: CASSQTGRKETQYF
v_call: TRBV29-1; j_call: TRBJ1-1; d_call: -; clone_size: -; cdr3_nt: TGCAGCGTTGGGGGGGACATTTTCACTGAAGCTTTCTTT; cdr3_aa: CSVGGDIFTEAFF
v_call: TRBV20-1; j_call: TRBJ2-7; d_call: -; clone_size: few; cdr3_nt: TGCAGTGCTAGGAGGGGGTTCAGTTACGAGCAGTACTTC; cdr3_aa: CSARRGFSYEQYF
v_call: TRBV18; j_call: TRBJ2-2; d_call: TRBD1; clone_size: -; cdr3_nt: TGTGCCAGCTCACTGGGACAGGGGGCGAACACCGGGGAGCTGTTTTTT; cdr3_aa: CASSLGQGANTGELFF
v_call: TRBV29-1; j_call: TRBJ1-5; d_call: -; clone_size: many; cdr3_nt: TGCAGCGTTGGGCTTAGAGGTCAGCCCCAGCATTTT; cdr3_aa: CSVGLRGQPQHF
v_call: TRBV14; j_call: TRBJ2-7; d_call: -; clone_size: few; cdr3_nt: TGTGCCAGCAGCGCCGGCCTCCCCTACGAGCAGTACTTC; cdr3_aa: CASSAGLPYEQYF
v_call: TRBV2; j_call: TRBJ2-2; d_call: -; clone_size: few; cdr3_nt: TGTGCCAGCAGTGGCGACGGGTCGAACACCGGGGAGCTGTTTTTT; cdr3_aa: CASSGDGSNTGELFF
v_call: TRBV11-2; j_call: TRBJ1-1; d_call: -; clone_size: -; cdr3_nt: TGTGCCAGCAATCGCGGCAGAACTCCCAGGGGCACTGAAGCTTTCTTT; cdr3_aa: CASNRGRTPRGTEAFF